These T cell receptor beta chains were read from a single sample in a study of blood T cell repertoires in COVID-19. Some clones are missing from TCRdb's copy, which holds only in-frame ones; the method was immunoSEQ multiplex PCR. This sample yields fewer than 350,000 clones, of which roughly 91% are seen a single time; 2% to 2.5% belongs to the top ten. The sequenced sample consisted of PBMCs or T cells enriched from blood (not recorded which). These receptors came from a woman aged 40 to 50 with acute COVID-19. The conserved cysteine and the conserved F or W are not part of the CDR3 here. The order of the fields is clone size, V gene, CDR3 length, D gene, CDR3 protein. D genes are given only for firm matches. Part of the rows lack a size; the others show once, few, many or a class for expanded clones.

NA	TRBV28	13	NA	AAGVHRATNEKLF
NA	TRBV5-1	13	NA	ASSFRGAGSGTQY
NA	TRBV5-1	13	TRBD1	ASSLFRGTFDGYT
NA	TRBV15	13	NA	ATSSKGEGNSPLH
NA	TRBV2	12	NA	ASSEISVQETQY
NA	TRBV11-3	11	NA	ASSLGRETEAF
NA	TRBV11-2	11	NA	ASSLEDFNGYT
NA	TRBV18	11	TRBD1	ASSLDRDQPQH
NA	TRBV9	15	TRBD2	ASSVGTSGRATDTQY
NA	TRBV30	13	NA	AWSVPFDGNQPQH
NA	TRBV7-2	12	NA	ASSLALVSDTQY
NA	TRBV18	13	NA	ASSPPGGNTGELF
NA	TRBV5-4	10	TRBD1	ASSQGQGNDT
NA	TRBV5-4	11	TRBD1	ASRTGTEETQY
NA	TRBV6-5	14	NA	ASSYSGSLIRLSLH
NA	TRBV30	11	NA	AWSSGQFTEAF
NA	TRBV5-5	12	TRBD1	ASSSQGADNEQF
once	TRBV7-8	12	NA	AREGRGGTDTQY
NA	TRBV27	12	TRBD1	ASSWDRSTDTQY
NA	TRBV5-6	13	TRBD1	ASSNPQGVVYGYT
NA	TRBV10-1	15	TRBD1	ASSEPRGQGPYNEQF
NA	TRBV7-3	11	NA	ASSSQGNTEAF
NA	TRBV19	13	TRBD1	ASRRDRSVNTEAF
NA	TRBV5-5	11	NA	ASSSRTPYGYT
NA	TRBV19	15	NA	ASSIEVTAGRTGELF
NA	TRBV19	14	NA	ASSITTGTYSYEQY
NA	TRBV27	13	TRBD1	ASGTGRMKNTEAF
NA	TRBV25-1	12	TRBD2	ASSEMTSGGEQF
NA	TRBV24-1	10	NA	ATSEGASEQF
NA	TRBV28	9	NA	ASGSQVEAF
NA	TRBV15	14	NA	ATSREYGSGTYEQY
NA	TRBV12-5	14	TRBD1	ASGPGQGTSTDTQY
once	TRBV29-1	12	TRBD1	SAHGDRGNYGYT
NA	TRBV18	14	NA	ASSLWATTSYNEQF
NA	TRBV28	10	NA	ASRTTGYGYT
NA	TRBV5-1	13	TRBD1	ASSKGGYPNNEQF
NA	TRBV27	13	NA	ASSYRARGGYEQY
NA	TRBV21-1	13	NA	ASSPRGGAVYEQY
NA	TRBV3-1/TRBV3-2	13	NA	ASSQDPGRGETQY
NA	TRBV28	12	NA	ASRPRVSNEKLF
NA	TRBV11-1	14	NA	ASSSPLVGSSYEQY
NA	TRBV10-3	13	TRBD1	AISERQGAGNTIY
once	TRBV6-5	12	TRBD1	ASSRDSINQPQH
NA	TRBV6-5	12	NA	ASSYNRANSPLH
NA	TRBV18	11	NA	ASSPQANTEAF
once	TRBV4-3	18	TRBD2	ASSRNQVGGLANRGDTQY
NA	TRBV6-2/TRBV6-3	14	TRBD1	ASSYHGTGSNQPQH
NA	TRBV27	13	TRBD1	ASSPRTGSSYEQY
NA	TRBV5-1	13	TRBD1	ASSRDSGSNQPQH
NA	TRBV4-1	11	NA	ASSQDRFAEQF
NA	TRBV5-1	12	NA	ASSLAGQNTEAF
NA	TRBV14	14	NA	ASSQDVGAKAYEQY
NA	TRBV7-2	13	TRBD2	ASSLGLAEYNEQF